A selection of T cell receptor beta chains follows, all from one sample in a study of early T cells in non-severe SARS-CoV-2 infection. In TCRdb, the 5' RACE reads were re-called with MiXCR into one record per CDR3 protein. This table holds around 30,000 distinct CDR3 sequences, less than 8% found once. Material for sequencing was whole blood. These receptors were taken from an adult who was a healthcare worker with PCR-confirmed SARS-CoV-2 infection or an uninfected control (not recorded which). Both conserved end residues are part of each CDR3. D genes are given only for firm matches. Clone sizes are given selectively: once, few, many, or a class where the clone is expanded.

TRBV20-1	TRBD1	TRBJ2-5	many	TGCAGTGCTAGGGGACAGATTCAAGAGACCCAGTACTTC	CSARGQIQETQYF
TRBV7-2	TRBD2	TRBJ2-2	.	TGTGCCAGCAGCTTGAGCGGGGGCCTGAACACCGGGGAGCTTTTTTTT	CASSLSGGLNTGELFF
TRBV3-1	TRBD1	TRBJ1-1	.	TGTGCCAGCAGCCGGGCGACAGGGAGGGACGCTGAAGCTTTCTTT	CASSRATGRDAEAFF
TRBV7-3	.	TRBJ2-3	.	TGTGCCAGCAGCTTAACGTCATCCACCACAGATACGCAGTATTTT	CASSLTSSTTDTQYF
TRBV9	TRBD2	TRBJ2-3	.	TGTGCCAGCAGCCCGACGACTAGCGGCCTCACAGATACGCAGTATTTT	CASSPTTSGLTDTQYF
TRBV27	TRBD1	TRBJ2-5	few	TGTGCCAGCAGTTTATACGGGGCAGGGGGCAGGAAGACCCAGTACTTC	CASSLYGAGGRKTQYF
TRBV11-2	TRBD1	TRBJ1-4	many	TGTGCCAGCAGCGAAGGGACAGAAGAAAAACTGTTTTTT	CASSEGTEEKLFF
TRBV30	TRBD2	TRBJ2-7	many	TGTGCCTGGAAGACTAGCGGGGGGCTTGGCCGCGAGCAGTACTTC	CAWKTSGGLGREQYF
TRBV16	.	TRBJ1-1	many	TGTGCCAGCAGCCAATCGTCCGTGGGGACTGAAGCTTTCTTT	CASSQSSVGTEAFF
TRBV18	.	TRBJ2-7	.	TGTGCCAGCTCACCCCGGGGCAGCGATACCTACGAGCAGTACTTC	CASSPRGSDTYEQYF
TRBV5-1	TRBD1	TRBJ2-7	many	TGCGCCAGCAGTTGGACAGGGGGCAACGAGCAGTACTTC	CASSWTGGNEQYF
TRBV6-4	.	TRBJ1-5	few	TGTGCCAGCAGTGACAGCATGGGAAATCAGCCCCAGCATTTT	CASSDSMGNQPQHF
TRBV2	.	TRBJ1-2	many	TGTGCCAGCAAACGCGAGTACGGCTACACCTTC	CASKREYGYTF
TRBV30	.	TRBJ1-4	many	TGTGCCTGGGACGGACAGCCGGCTAATGAAAAACTGTTTTTT	CAWDGQPANEKLFF
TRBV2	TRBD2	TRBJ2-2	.	TGTGCCAGCAGTCGTAGCGGGGCCCACCCGAACACCGGGGAGCTGTTTTTT	CASSRSGAHPNTGELFF
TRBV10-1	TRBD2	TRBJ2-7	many	TGCGCCAGCAGCCCTGGACTAGCGGGTGAGCAGTACTTC	CASSPGLAGEQYF
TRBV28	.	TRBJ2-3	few	TGTGCCAGCAGTTTGGACGTCAGCACAGATACGCAGTATTTT	CASSLDVSTDTQYF
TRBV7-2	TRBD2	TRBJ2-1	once	TGTGCCAGCAGCTTAGCGCCAGCGGGGGGGCGCAATGAGCAGTTCTTC	CASSLAPAGGRNEQFF
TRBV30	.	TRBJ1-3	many	TGTGCCTGGAGTGTGGGCGGGGGCTCGGGAAACACCATATATTTT	CAWSVGGGSGNTIYF
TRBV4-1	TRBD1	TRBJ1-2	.	TGCGCCAGCAGCCAAGATGGGGCAGGGGGATTCTATGGCTACACCTTC	CASSQDGAGGFYGYTF
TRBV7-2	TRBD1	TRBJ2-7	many	TGTGCCAGCAGCTTAGCCGGGACAGGGGGAACCTACGAGCAGTACTTC	CASSLAGTGGTYEQYF
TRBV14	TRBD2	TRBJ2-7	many	TGTGCCAGCAGCAGAGCGGGGGGTGTAGAGGAGCAGTACTTC	CASSRAGGVEEQYF
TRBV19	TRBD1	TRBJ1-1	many	TGTGCCAGTAGTTCCCGACAGGGCGGCACTGAAGCTTTCTTT	CASSSRQGGTEAFF
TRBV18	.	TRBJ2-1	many	TGTGCCAGCTCACCAACTAATCACTACAATGAGCAGTTCTTC	CASSPTNHYNEQFF
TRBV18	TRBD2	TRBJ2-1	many	TGTGCCAGCTCACCGCCGGGACTAGCGGGGAGCTCCTACAATGAGCAGTTCTTC	CASSPPGLAGSSYNEQFF
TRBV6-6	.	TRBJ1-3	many	TGTGCCAGCAGGACAGGTGACTCTGGAAACACCATATATTTT	CASRTGDSGNTIYF
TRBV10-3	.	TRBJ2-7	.	TGTGCCATCAGTGACCTCACCTACGAGCAGTACTTC	CAISDLTYEQYF
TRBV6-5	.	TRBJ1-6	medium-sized	TGTGCCAGCAGTTACCCCGGACATAATTCACCCCTCCACTTT	CASSYPGHNSPLHF
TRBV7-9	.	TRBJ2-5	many	TGTGCCAGCAGCTTAGAGAGTGAGACCCAGTACTTC	CASSLESETQYF
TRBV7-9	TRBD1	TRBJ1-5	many	TGTGCCAGCAGCGCCCAGGGGGCAAATAGCAATCAGCCCCAGCATTTT	CASSAQGANSNQPQHF
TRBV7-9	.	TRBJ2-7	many	TGTGCCAGCAGCCCGCCGGACAGATACGAGCAGTACTTC	CASSPPDRYEQYF
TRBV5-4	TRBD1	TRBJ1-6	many	TGTGCCGGCCGGGACAGGGGAATCGGCTCCTATAATTCACCCCTCCACTTT	CAGRDRGIGSYNSPLHF
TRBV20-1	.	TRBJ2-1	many	TGCAGTGCCTCGAGAGGCGAACTTTACAATGAGCAGTTCTTC	CSASRGELYNEQFF
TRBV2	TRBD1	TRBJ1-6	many	TGTGCCAGCATCGAGATTACAGGGGGCTTATCACCCCTCCACTTT	CASIEITGGLSPLHF
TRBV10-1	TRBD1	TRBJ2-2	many	TGCGCCAGCAGTGTACAGGGGATTGACACCGGGGAGCTGTTTTTT	CASSVQGIDTGELFF
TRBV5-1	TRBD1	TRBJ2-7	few	TGCGCCAGCAGGGGGACAGGGTACGAGCAGTACTTC	CASRGTGYEQYF
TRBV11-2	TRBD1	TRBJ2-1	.	TGTGCCAGCAGCTTACGGGACAGCTTAACCTACAATGAGCAGTTCTTC	CASSLRDSLTYNEQFF
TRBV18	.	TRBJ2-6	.	TGTGCCAGCTCACCCTCTGGGGCCAACGTCCTGACTTTC	CASSPSGANVLTF
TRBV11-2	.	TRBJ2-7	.	TGTGCCAGCAGCTCAGCCGGGACACCTTACGAGCAGTACTTC	CASSSAGTPYEQYF
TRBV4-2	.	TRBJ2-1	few	TGTGCCAGCAGCCACACTAGGGTACCCTACAATGAGCAGTTCTTC	CASSHTRVPYNEQFF
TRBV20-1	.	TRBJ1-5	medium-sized	TGCAGTGCTAGGAGCAGGGAGGTTCAGCCCCAGCATTTT	CSARSREVQPQHF
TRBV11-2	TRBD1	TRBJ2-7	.	TGTGCCAGCAGCATCTCGGGACAGGGGTCGAACGAGCAGTACTTC	CASSISGQGSNEQYF
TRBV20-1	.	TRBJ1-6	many	TGCAGTGCTAGAGAGGACGGGACTGGTCGATATAATTCACCCCTCCACTTT	CSAREDGTGRYNSPLHF
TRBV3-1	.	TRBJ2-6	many	TGTGCCAGCACCCCAGGCAAGGGTTTGTCTGGGGCCAACGTCCTGACTTTC	CASTPGKGLSGANVLTF
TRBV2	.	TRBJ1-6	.	TGTGCCAGCAGTGTGGACAGCTCCTATAATTCACCCCTCCACTTT	CASSVDSSYNSPLHF